Sequencing of this T cell receptor beta chain was carried out in a study of shared clonotypes between healthy human individuals. General study findings and limits: Four donors held about 4.5% of naive CD4 clonotypes in common. Among non-shared clonotypes, generation probabilities were lower than among those shared by all four donors.

A split of CD4+ cells into CD45RA+ naive and CD45RA-negative memory subsets was performed. This clone was picked up many times. Its antigen is not identified. TCRdb's copy holds only in-frame clones and misses some; the assay was immunoSEQ multiplex PCR. The profile shows about 1.1 million clones, roughly 80% of them singletons. Germline V gene lookup returns CDR1 SQVTM and CDR2 ANQGSEA. Trimming removed 6 bases from V and 5 bases from J, with 7 bases in between. The CDR3 loop spans 11 amino acids. J is TRBJ1-4 and V is TRBV29-1; no clear D. The receptor was derived from a man between 18 and 35 years old in good health. Some clones in this sample may be carry-over from other donors' samples. Input material: memory CD4+ T cells from PBMCs. Subset indicated: CD45RA-negative fraction. CDR3 sequence: CSVEQNEKLFF. Here the CDR3 DNA reads TGCAGCGTCGAACAAAATGAAAAACTGTTTTTT.